This T cell receptor (beta chain) was captured in a study of CD8+CD57+ T cells in acquired aplastic anemia. The CDR3 is 13 residues long. Per germline, CDR1 SQVTM and CDR2 ANQGSEA. Trimming took off 4 bases at V and 6 bases at J, with 16 bases between the two ends. Using genomic DNA as the template, TCR beta VDJ and CDR3 profiling was carried out. From the reads, TCRdb called clonotypes with MiXCR, one entry per CDR3 protein. The table lists 400,000 to 450,000 distinct CDR3 sequences, around 68% of them singletons, with around 4% in the top ten. This clonotype appeared a few times. This sequence originates from a human donor in good health, serving as a control. This chain links TRBV29-1 with TRBJ2-7; D tentatively reads TRBD1 or TRBD2 (6 bases each). Sequencing was done on a sample of sorted CD4+, CD8+, or CD8+CD57+ T cells (not recorded which) from PBMCs. CDR3 bases: TGCAGCGTTGCTACTACCGGGGGCAGCGAGCAGTACTTC. Translated: CSVATTGGSEQYF.